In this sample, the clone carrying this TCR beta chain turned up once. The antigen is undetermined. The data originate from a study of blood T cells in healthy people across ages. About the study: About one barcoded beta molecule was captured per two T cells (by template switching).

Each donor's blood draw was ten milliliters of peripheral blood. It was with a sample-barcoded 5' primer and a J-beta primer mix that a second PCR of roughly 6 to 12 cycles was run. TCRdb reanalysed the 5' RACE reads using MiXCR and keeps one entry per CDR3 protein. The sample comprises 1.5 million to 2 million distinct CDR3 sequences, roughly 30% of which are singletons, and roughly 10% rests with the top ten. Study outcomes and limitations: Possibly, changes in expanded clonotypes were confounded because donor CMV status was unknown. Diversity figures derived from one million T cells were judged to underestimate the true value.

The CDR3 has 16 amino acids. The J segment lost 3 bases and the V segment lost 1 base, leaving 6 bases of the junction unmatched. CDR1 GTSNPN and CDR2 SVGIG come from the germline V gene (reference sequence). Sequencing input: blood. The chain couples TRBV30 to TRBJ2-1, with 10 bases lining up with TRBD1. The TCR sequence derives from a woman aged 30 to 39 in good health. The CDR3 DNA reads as TGTGCCTGGAGTGCCGGGACAGGGGATAACTACAATGAGCAGTTCTTC. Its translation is CAWSAGTGDNYNEQFF.